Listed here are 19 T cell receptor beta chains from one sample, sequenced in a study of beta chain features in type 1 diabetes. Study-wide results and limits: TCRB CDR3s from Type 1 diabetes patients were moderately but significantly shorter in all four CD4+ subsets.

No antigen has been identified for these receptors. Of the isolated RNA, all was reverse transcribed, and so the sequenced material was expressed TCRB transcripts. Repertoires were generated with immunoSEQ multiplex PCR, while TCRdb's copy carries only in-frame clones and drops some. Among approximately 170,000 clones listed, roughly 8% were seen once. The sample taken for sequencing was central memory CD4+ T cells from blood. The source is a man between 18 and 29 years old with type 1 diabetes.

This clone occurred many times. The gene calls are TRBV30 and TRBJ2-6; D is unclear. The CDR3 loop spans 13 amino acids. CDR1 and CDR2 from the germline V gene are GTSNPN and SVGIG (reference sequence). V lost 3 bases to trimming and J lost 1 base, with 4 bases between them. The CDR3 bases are TGTGCCTGGAGCGTTTCTGGGGCCAACGTCCTGACTTTC. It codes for CAWSVSGANVLTF.

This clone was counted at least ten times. The CDR3 DNA is TGTGCCAGCACTAGCGGGGCCTACGAGCAGTACTTC. The encoded protein is CASTSGAYEQYF. The V and J genes are TRBV28 and TRBJ2-7, with 9 bases fitting TRBD2. V lost 7 bases and J lost 2; bases outside the gene matches: 0. Germline-derived CDR1 and CDR2 are MDHEN and SYDVKM. There are 12 residues in the CDR3. The whole variable domain, remainder taken from reference TRBV28 and TRBJ2-7, is DVKVTQSSRYLVKRTGEKVFLECVQDMDHENMFWYRQDPGLGLRLIYFSYDVKMKEKGDIPEGYSVSREKKERFSLILESASTNQTSMYLCASTSGAYEQYFGPGTRLTVT.

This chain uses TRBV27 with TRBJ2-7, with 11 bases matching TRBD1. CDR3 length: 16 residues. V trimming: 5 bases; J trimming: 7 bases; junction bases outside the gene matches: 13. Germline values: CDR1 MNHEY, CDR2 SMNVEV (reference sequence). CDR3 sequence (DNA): TGTGCCAGCAGTCTCCTACTTGGACAGGGGGCCTGGGAGCAGTACTTC. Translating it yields CASSLLLGQGAWEQYF.

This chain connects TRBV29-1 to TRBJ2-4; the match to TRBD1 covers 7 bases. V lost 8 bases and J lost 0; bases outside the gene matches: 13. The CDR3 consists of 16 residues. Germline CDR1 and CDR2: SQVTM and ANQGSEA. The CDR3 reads CSYIDRDSLAKNIQYF. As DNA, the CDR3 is TGCAGCTACATAGACCGGGACAGTTTAGCCAAAAACATTCAGTACTTC.

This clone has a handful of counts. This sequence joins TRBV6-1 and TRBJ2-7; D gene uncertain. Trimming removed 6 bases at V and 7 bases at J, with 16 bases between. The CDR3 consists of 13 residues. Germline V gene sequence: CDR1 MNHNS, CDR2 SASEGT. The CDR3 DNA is TGTGCCAGCAGCACCAGCAAGGTGAGGGAGCAGTACTTC. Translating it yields CASSTSKVREQYF.

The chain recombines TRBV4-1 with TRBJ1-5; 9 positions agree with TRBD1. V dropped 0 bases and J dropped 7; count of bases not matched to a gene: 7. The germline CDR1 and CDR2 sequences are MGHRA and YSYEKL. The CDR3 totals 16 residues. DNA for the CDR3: TGCGCCAGCAGCCAAGATCCAGGGACAGGGAGGCAGCCCCAGCATTTT. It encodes CASSQDPGTGRQPQHF.

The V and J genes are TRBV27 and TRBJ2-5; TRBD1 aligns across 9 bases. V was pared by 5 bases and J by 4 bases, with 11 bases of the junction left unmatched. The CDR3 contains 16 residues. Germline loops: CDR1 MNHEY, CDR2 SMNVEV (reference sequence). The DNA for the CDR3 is TGTGCCAGCAGTCTAAGACCCGGGACAGGGCCAGAGACCCAGTACTTC. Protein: CASSLRPGTGPETQYF.

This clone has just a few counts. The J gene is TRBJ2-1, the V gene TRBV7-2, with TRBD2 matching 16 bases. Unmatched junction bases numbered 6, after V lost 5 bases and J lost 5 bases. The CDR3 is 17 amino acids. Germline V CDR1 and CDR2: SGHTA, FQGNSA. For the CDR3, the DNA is TGTGCCAGCAGCGGGACTAGCGGGGGGGCCGCTGACAATGAGCAGTTCTTC. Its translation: CASSGTSGGAADNEQFF.

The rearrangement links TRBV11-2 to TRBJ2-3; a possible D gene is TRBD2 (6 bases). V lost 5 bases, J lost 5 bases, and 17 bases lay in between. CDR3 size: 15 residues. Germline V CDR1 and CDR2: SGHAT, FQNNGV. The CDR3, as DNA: TGTGCCAGCAGCCCCTTCGGGGGTCAAGAAGATACGCAGTATTTT. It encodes CASSPFGGQEDTQYF.

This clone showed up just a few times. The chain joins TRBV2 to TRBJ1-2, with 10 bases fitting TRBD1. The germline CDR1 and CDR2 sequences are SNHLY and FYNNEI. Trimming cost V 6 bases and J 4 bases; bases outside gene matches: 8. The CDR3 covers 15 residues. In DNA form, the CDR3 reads TGTGCCAGCAGGATTCCGGGACAGGGGAGCTATGGCTACACCTTC. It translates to CASRIPGQGSYGYTF.

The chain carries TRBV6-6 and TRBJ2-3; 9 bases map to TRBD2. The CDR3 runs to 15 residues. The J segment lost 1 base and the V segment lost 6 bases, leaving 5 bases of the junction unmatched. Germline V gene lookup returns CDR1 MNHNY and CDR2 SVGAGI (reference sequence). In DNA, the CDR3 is TGTGCCAGCAGCGATGCGGGGGGGGGCACAGATACGCAGTATTTT. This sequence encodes CASSDAGGGTDTQYF.

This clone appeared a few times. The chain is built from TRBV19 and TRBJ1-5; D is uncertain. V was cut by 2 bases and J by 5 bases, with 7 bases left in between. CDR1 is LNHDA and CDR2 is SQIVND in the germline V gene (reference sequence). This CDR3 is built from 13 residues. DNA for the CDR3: TGTGCCAGTAGTATACAGGCAGATCAGCCCCAGCATTTT. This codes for CASSIQADQPQHF.

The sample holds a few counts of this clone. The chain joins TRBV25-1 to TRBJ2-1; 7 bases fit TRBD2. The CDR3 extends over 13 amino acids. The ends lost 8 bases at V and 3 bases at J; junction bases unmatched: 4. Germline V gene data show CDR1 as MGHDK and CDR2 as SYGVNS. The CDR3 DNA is TGTGCCAGCCGACTAGCCGACTACAATGAGCAGTTCTTC. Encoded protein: CASRLADYNEQFF.

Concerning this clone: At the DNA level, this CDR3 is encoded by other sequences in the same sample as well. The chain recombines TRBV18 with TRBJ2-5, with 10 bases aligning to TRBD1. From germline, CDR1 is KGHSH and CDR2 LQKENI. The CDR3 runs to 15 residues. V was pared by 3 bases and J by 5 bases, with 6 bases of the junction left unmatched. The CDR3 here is CASSPGQGSMETQYF. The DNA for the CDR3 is TGTGCCAGCTCACCGGGACAGGGGAGTATGGAGACCCAGTACTTC.

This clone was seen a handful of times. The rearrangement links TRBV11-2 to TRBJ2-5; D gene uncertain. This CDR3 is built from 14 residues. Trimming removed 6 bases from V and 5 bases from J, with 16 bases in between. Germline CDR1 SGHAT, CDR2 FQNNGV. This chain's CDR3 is CASRSFGGLETQYF. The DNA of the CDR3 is TGTGCCAGCAGGTCCTTTGGTGGGCTTGAGACCCAGTACTTC.

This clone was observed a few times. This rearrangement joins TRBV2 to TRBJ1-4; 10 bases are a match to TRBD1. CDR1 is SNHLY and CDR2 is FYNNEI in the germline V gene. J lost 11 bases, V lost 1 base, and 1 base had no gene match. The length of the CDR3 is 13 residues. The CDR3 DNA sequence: TGTGCCAGCAGTGAAGGGACAGGGGGGAAACTGTTTTTT. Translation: CASSEGTGGKLFF.

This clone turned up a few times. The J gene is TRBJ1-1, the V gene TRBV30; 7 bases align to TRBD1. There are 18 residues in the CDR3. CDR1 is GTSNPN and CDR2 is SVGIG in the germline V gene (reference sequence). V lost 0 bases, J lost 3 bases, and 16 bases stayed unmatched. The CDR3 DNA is TGTGCCTGGAGTGTGAACAGGGGTCGGTATAATAGGGACACTGAAGCTTTCTTT. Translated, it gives CAWSVNRGRYNRDTEAFF.

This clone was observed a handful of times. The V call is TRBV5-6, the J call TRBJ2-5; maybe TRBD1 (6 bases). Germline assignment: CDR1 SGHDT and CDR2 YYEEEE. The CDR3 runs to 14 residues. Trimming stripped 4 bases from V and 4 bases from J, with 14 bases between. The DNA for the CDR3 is TGTGCCAGCAGCCAAACAGGGCAGGGAGAGACCCAGTACTTC. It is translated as CASSQTGQGETQYF.

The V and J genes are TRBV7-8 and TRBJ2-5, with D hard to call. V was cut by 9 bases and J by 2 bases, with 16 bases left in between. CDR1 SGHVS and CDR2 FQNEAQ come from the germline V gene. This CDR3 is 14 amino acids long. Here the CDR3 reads CASCGTAPQETQYF. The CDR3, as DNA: TGTGCCAGTTGTGGAACAGCACCTCAAGAGACCCAGTACTTC.